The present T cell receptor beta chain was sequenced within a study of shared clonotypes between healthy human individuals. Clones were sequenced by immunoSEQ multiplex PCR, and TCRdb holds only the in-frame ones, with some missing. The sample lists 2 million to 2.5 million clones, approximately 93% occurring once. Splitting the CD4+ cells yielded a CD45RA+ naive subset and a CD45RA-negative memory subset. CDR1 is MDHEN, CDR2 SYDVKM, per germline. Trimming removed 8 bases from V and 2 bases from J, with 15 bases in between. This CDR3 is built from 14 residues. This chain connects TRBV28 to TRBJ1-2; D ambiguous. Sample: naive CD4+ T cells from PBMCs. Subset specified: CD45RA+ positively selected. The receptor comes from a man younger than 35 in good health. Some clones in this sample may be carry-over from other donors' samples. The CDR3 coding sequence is TGTGCCAGCTCCACGCCCGATGGGAACTATGGCTACACCTTC. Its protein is CASSTPDGNYGYTF.